This TCR beta chain originates from a study of shared clonotypes between healthy human individuals. For the study at large: Three CD4 naive, three CD4 memory, two CD8 naive and one CD8 memory plate were used per donor.

Generated by immunoSEQ multiplex PCR, the TCRdb table keeps only in-frame clones and is missing some. The table includes about 2.1 million clones, 85% to 95% detected once. Terminally differentiated effector memory CD45RA+ cells were excluded from the naive CD8 cells, which were CD45RO-negative and positively selected for CCR7. The origin of this receptor is a young man in good health. Some clones in this sample may be carry-over from other donors' samples. The specimen was naive CD8+ T cells from PBMCs.

CDR3 loop: CASRVWTFPAQFF. CDR3 coding DNA: TGTGCCAGCAGAGTTTGGACTTTTCCGGCGCAGTTCTTC. V usage is TRBV6-1 and J usage is TRBJ2-1, with D possibly TRBD2 on 5 matching bases. The CDR3 length is 13 residues. V lost 6 bases to trimming and J lost 12 bases, with 18 bases between them. Germline V gene data show CDR1 as MNHNS and CDR2 as SASEGT.